The source of this TCR beta chain is a study of T cell repertoires in cytomegalovirus infection. About the study: Through public TCR beta signatures, both CMV infection and matching HLA type were indicated. Overall study results and limits: The ex vivo response showed dominance by HLA-C-restricted CMV-specific TCR beta clonotypes.

The CDR3 contains 14 residues. Germline V gives CDR1 LNHNV, CDR2 YYDKDF (reference sequence). Trimming cost V 4 bases and J 1 base, with 9 bases left between them. This clonotype appeared once. What it recognizes is unknown. TCRdb fed the reads into MiXCR, producing one record per CDR3 protein. The sample has roughly 250,000 distinct CDR3 sequences, 9% to 15% seen once. Sequencing was done on a sample of PBMCs. The receptor's source is a human donor in good health (CMV status not recorded). Some clones in this sample may be carry-over from other donors' samples. The chain uses TRBV15 and TRBJ2-3; TRBD2 is a possible D gene (6 bases). The CDR3, as DNA: TGTGCCACCAGCACTGGGACTCGCACAGATACGCAGTATTTT. The encoded protein is CATSTGTRTDTQYF.